One sample yielded the 7 T cell receptor beta chains listed below, sequenced in a study of blood T cell repertoires in COVID-19. Libraries were prepared by immunoSEQ multiplex PCR; TCRdb keeps only in-frame clonotypes and omits some of them. The sample carries some 130,000 clones, about 87% recorded once. Sequenced material: peripheral blood. The receptors shown here come from a human donor in a cohort sampled during active COVID-19.

The table lists this clone with a count of one. The chain is built from TRBV6-2 or TRBV6-3 and TRBJ1-1, with a possible D match to TRBD1 (6 bases). Germline loops: CDR1 MNHEY, CDR2 SVGEGT. The CDR3 length is 13 residues. The V end lost 6 bases, the J end lost 3 bases, and 11 bases lay between the germline ends. The chain's CDR3 is CASSPGQYTEAFF. CDR3 DNA sequence: TGTGCCAGCAGCCCAGGACAGTACACTGAAGCTTTCTTT.

The V and J genes are TRBV7-3 and TRBJ2-1, with a possible D match to TRBD2 (6 bases). The V end was cut by 5 bases, the J end by 10 bases, with 24 bases between. CDR1 and CDR2 (germline): SGHTA, FQGTGA. This CDR3 spans 16 amino acids. CDR3 sequence (DNA): TGTGCCAGCAGCCACGGGAAGCGGGCTACTGTAGAGGAGCAGTTCTTC. Translated, it gives CASSHGKRATVEEQFF.

This chain uses TRBV18 with TRBJ2-1; no clear D. Per germline, CDR1 KGHSH and CDR2 LQKENI. Trimming shortened V by 5 bases and J by 1 base, and 9 bases separated the two germline ends. The CDR3 is made up of 14 amino acids. For the CDR3, the DNA is TGTGCCAGCTCATATCTAGAGTCCTACAATGAGCAGTTCTTC. Translating it yields CASSYLESYNEQFF.

The chain has TRBV7-3 and TRBJ1-1, with D tentatively TRBD1 (5 bases). Germline CDR1 SGHTA, CDR2 FQGTGA. This CDR3 has 13 residues. V was cut by 1 base and J by 4 bases, with 7 bases left in between. CDR3 amino acids: CASSLRQSTEAFF. The CDR3 DNA reads as TGTGCCAGCAGCTTAAGACAGAGCACTGAAGCTTTCTTT.

CDR3 sequence reads: CASSPGGGPISSYNEQFF. The CDR3 DNA follows: TGTGCCAGCAGCCCTGGAGGAGGCCCTATTAGCTCCTACAATGAGCAGTTCTTC. V is TRBV7-3 and J is TRBJ2-1; possibly TRBD2 for D (5 bases). Germline V gene sequence: CDR1 SGHTA, CDR2 FQGTGA. Trimming shortened V by 5 bases and J by 0 bases, and 20 bases separated the two germline ends. This CDR3 is 18 amino acids long.

J is TRBJ1-2 and V is TRBV29-1; no reliable D call. V lost 4 bases to trimming and J lost 2 bases, with 8 bases between them. The V gene's germline CDR1 is SQVTM and CDR2 ANQGSEA. The CDR3 contains 12 residues. The CDR3 DNA reads TGCAGCGTTGGAACGGTGAACTATGGCTACACCTTC. The encoded protein is CSVGTVNYGYTF.

The gene calls are TRBV3-1 (or the pseudogene TRBV3-2) and TRBJ1-6; D might be TRBD1 (5 bases). The ends were cut back, 0 bases at V and 10 bases at J, with 10 bases in the middle. The length of the CDR3 is 14 residues. CDR1 and CDR2 from the germline V gene are LGHDT and YNNKEL (reference sequence). CDR3 coding DNA: TGTGCCAGCAGCCAAGATTGGAGGGGCTCACCCCTCCACTTT. Residues: CASSQDWRGSPLHF.